This TCR beta chain derives from a study of cytomegalovirus exposure and HLA in healthy donors. The wider study: Later, an analysis reported that the 130 or so validation repertoires had used the same platform as the roughly 660 first-cohort repertoires. Study-wide results and caveats: The tendency of first-cohort TCR clusters to co-occur in the approximately 120 validation repertoires was identified by a subsequent analysis. Both high specificity and high sensitivity reportedly marked the classifier's diagnosis of cytomegalovirus status.

With 1 base clipped from V and 0 bases from J, the junction kept 3 bases outside the gene matches. CDR1 is SGHRS and CDR2 is YFSETQ in the germline V gene. This CDR3 contains 18 residues. Concerning this clone itself: The antigen remains undetermined.

Here immunoSEQ multiplex PCR was the method, and the copy in TCRdb shows in-frame clones only, minus some. The sample holds some 100,000 clones; about 91% are singletons and the top ten take around 2%. The donors were part of the validation cohort of more than 90 subjects. That cohort was separate from the first cohort, which comprised 666 subjects. The chain couples TRBV5-1 to TRBJ2-2, with TRBD2 identical over 13 bases. This receptor was taken from a young man in good health and CMV-seronegative. The sequenced material came from PBMCs. Here the CDR3 reads CASSLHGTSGTNTGELFF. In DNA form, the CDR3 reads TGCGCCAGCAGCTTGCATGGGACTAGCGGGACGAACACCGGGGAGCTGTTTTTT.